This record covers a single T cell receptor beta chain. Its antigen is currently unknown. This specimen comes from a study of blood T cells in healthy people across ages. The study's findings and limits: Unknown donor CMV status possibly confounded expanded clonotype changes. Strong correlation existed between TCR beta diversity and naive T cell percentage. Age advanced and TCR beta diversity per million T cells fell, roughly linearly.

With 5 bases clipped from V and 9 bases from J, the junction kept 4 bases outside the gene matches. Germline CDR1 is MNHEY and CDR2 is SVGAGI. This CDR3 spans 14 amino acids. Then a second PCR, running roughly 6 to 11 cycles, was carried out with a sample-barcoded 5' primer and a J-beta primer mix. A template-switch adaptor that had 12 random nucleotides put a tag on each cDNA molecule. MiXCR was run by TCRdb on the 5' RACE reads, yielding one entry per CDR3 protein. This sample yields about 1,400,000 distinct CDR3 sequences, of which 55% to 75% are seen a single time; about 6.3% belongs to the top ten.

Source material: blood. The J gene is TRBJ1-6, the V gene TRBV6-5; the match to TRBD1 covers 10 bases. The clonotype comes from a man younger than 30 in good health. The CDR3, as DNA: TGTGCCAGCAGTGTGGACAGGGGGTCTTCACCCCTCCACTTT. As protein: CASSVDRGSSPLHF.